This record covers a single T cell receptor (beta chain). Its antigen remains unidentified. This specimen comes from a study of cytomegalovirus exposure and HLA in healthy donors. Whole-study results and caveats: A later analysis appeared to link common viral pathogens to several of the most significant clusters. About 87% or about 30% of the time was how often most TCR beta V segments were productive, according to an earlier analysis. As immune exposure information, only CMV serostatus was available.

With 60 Vbeta and 13 Jbeta primers, the PCR was carried out. Per the study methods: In a later analysis, some 11 million of 60 million to 80 million unique beta chains occurred in at least two donors. Method: immunoSEQ multiplex PCR; TCRdb's copy keeps in-frame clones and lacks some. D and trimming were read from the DNA, whereas the V and J calls and clone size are those reported in that table. The sample yields around 90,000 clones, 85% seen once. V lost 1 base and J lost 1, with 11 bases in between. Germline CDR1 and CDR2: SGHRS and YFSETQ. This CDR3 has 16 amino acids. The rearrangement joins TRBV5-1 to TRBJ1-4, with D unresolved. Sequenced: PBMCs. The TCR was taken from a middle-aged man in good health and CMV-seropositive. The CDR3 sequence: CASSLSFGGTNEKLFF. Here the CDR3 DNA reads TGCGCCAGCAGCTTGTCGTTCGGTGGAACTAATGAAAAACTGTTTTTT.